Below, 9 T cell receptor beta chains from the same sample are listed, as sequenced in a study of shared clonotypes between healthy human individuals. Sequenced by immunoSEQ multiplex PCR; TCRdb stores in-frame clones only, minus some. The sample consists of about 500,000 clones, roughly 80% of them appearing once. Sequenced sample: PBMCs. The receptors shown here come from a woman between 35 and 50 years old in good health. Some clones in this sample may be carry-over from other donors' samples.

As for this clone: A far larger clone is only one base removed, so a read error is likely. Other nucleotide sequences from this sample produce the same CDR3. The chain has TRBV7-9 and TRBJ2-7; TRBD1 is a possible D gene (5 bases). The CDR3 is 13 residues long. Germline CDR1 reads SEHNR; CDR2 reads FQNEAQ (reference sequence). In DNA, the CDR3 is TGCGCCAGCAGCTTACACGACAGCCTCGAGCAGTACTTC. Translating gives CASSLHDSLEQYF.

Comments on this clone: A far bigger clonotype differs at one base, so this is likely a read error. This CDR3 is also generated by other DNA sequences in the sample. CDR3 protein: CASSYSGGSSPLHF. CDR3 in DNA: TGTGCCAGCAGTTACTCGGGAGGCTCTTCACCCCTCCACTTT. The chain recombines TRBV6-5 with TRBJ1-6; unclear D gene. The V gene lost 0 bases and the J gene lost 9 bases, with 9 bases spanning the gap. The CDR3 length is 14 residues. Germline V lookup: CDR1 MNHEY, CDR2 SVGAGI.

A few counts support this clone. Here the CDR3 DNA reads TGTGCCAGCAGCCCGGAACAGGGGCTGTTGTACGAGCAGTACTTC. Translation: CASSPEQGLLYEQYF. The chain links TRBV5-6 to TRBJ2-7; TRBD1 aligns across 7 bases. V shed 4 bases and J 4 bases; nucleotides not matched to a gene: 11. The CDR3 length is 15 residues. Looked up from germline, CDR1 is SGHDT and CDR2 is YYEEEE.

The genes are TRBV19 and TRBJ1-4; D uncertain. The germline CDR1 and CDR2 sequences are LNHDA and SQIVND (reference sequence). This CDR3 contains 16 residues. Trimming stripped 4 bases from V and 5 bases from J, with 17 bases between. In DNA form, the CDR3 reads TGTGCCAGTAGTACCCTCGGACCTGTTTCAAATGAAAAACTGTTTTTT. This translates into CASSTLGPVSNEKLFF.

The chain is built from TRBV30 and TRBJ2-7; 10 bases match TRBD2. From germline, CDR1 is GTSNPN and CDR2 SVGIG (reference sequence). The CDR3 extends over 14 amino acids. V lost 1 base to trimming and J lost 7 bases; unmatched junction nucleotides: 7. CDR3 amino acids: CAWSGCSGRGEQYF. The CDR3 coding sequence is TGTGCCTGGAGTGGCTGCAGCGGGAGGGGTGAGCAGTACTTC. Drawing the rest from reference TRBV30 and TRBJ2-7, the complete variable domain is SQTIHQWPATLVQPVGSPLSLECTVEGTSNPNLYWYRQAAGRGLQLLFYSVGIGQISSEVPQNLSASRPQDRQFILSSKKLLLSDSGFYLCAWSGCSGRGEQYFGPGTRLTVT.

The chain couples TRBV5-1 to TRBJ2-1; 7 nucleotides match TRBD1. The CDR3 is 16 residues long. With 1 base clipped from V and 7 bases from J, the junction kept 11 bases outside the gene matches. From germline, CDR1 is SGHRS and CDR2 YFSETQ. The CDR3 DNA reads TGCGCCAGCAGCTTGAATTCCGGACAGGTATGGAATGAGCAGTTCTTC. Its translation: CASSLNSGQVWNEQFF.

This clone was seen only once. The J gene is TRBJ2-1, the V gene TRBV29-1; D is undetermined. Trimming stripped 5 bases from V and 0 bases from J, with 5 bases between. This CDR3 spans 12 amino acids. Germline CDR1 is SQVTM and CDR2 is ANQGSEA. This CDR3 is CSVLSSYNEQFF. CDR3 in DNA: TGCAGCGTTCTCAGCTCCTACAATGAGCAGTTCTTC.

This clone came up a few times. The chain combines TRBV18 with TRBJ2-2; the D is unclear. This CDR3 spans 13 amino acids. The ends were cut back, 0 bases at V and 6 bases at J, with 5 bases in the middle. CDR1 is KGHSH, CDR2 LQKENI, per germline. The CDR3 sequence: CASSPPNAGELFF. The CDR3, as DNA: TGTGCCAGCTCACCACCTAACGCCGGGGAGCTGTTTTTT.

V and J are TRBV10-3 and TRBJ1-1, with TRBD1 matching 8 bases. With V trimmed by 11 bases and J by 5 bases, 13 bases remained unmatched. Germline V gene data show CDR1 as ENHRY and CDR2 as SYGVKD. The CDR3 runs 14 residues. The CDR3 coding sequence is TGTGCCGCCACGCAGGGGGCGAGTGGGACTGAAGCTTTCTTT. Translating it yields CAATQGASGTEAFF.